These 19 T cell receptor beta chains were sequenced from one sample in a study of T cells in Graves' hyperthyroidism and ophthalmopathy. Researchers amplified the TCR beta CDR3 regions from RNA transcripts. First-round RT-PCR targeting the TCR CDR3 was performed with the HTBI primer set. MiXCR was run by TCRdb on the multiplex PCR reads, yielding one entry per CDR3 protein. Seen here are roughly 49,000 distinct CDR3 sequences, approximately 58% observed once, and the top ten hold approximately 30%. Specimen: peripheral blood or thyroid tissue (not recorded which). The receptors were gathered from a man aged 18 to 29 with Graves' hyperthyroidism.

As concerns this clonotype: A clone one base away is much larger, so this may be a read error. CDR3 in amino acids: CAWNLDSGSPYEQYF. CDR3 in DNA: TGTGCCTGGAACCTTGATTCCGGTAGTCCCTACGAGCAGTACTTC. The chain is built from TRBV30 and TRBJ2-7; D not certain. The CDR3 extends over 15 amino acids. Germline V lookup: CDR1 GTSNPN, CDR2 SVGIG (reference sequence). V lost 4 bases to trimming and J lost 2 bases, with 18 bases between them. The whole variable domain, filled in from reference TRBV30 and TRBJ2-7, reads SQTIHQWPATLVQPVGSPLSLECTVEGTSNPNLYWYRQAAGRGLQLLFYSVGIGQISSEVPQNLSASRPQDRQFILSSKKLLLSDSGFYLCAWNLDSGSPYEQYFGPGTRLTVT.

This clonotype was recorded many times. The genes are TRBV27 and TRBJ1-2, with D maybe TRBD1 (6 bases). The CDR3 has 12 amino acids. V gave up 6 bases and J gave up 7 bases, with 12 bases separating them. Germline-derived CDR1 and CDR2 are MNHEY and SMNVEV (reference sequence). In nucleotides, the CDR3 is TGTGCCAGCAGGGGGGGGCAGTTTGGCTACACCTTC. Translated, it gives CASRGGQFGYTF.

This clonotype was observed many times. The rearrangement joins TRBV28 to TRBJ1-4; the D gene is possibly TRBD1 (5 bases). This CDR3 is 14 amino acids long. The germline V gene has CDR1 MDHEN and CDR2 SYDVKM. Trimming removed 4 bases from V and 0 bases from J, with 6 bases in between. CDR3 in amino acids: CASSWGATNEKLFF. In nucleotides, the CDR3 is TGTGCCAGCAGTTGGGGGGCAACTAATGAAAAACTGTTTTTT.

This clonotype appeared a few times. This sequence joins TRBV10-3 and TRBJ2-5; 7 nucleotides line up with TRBD1. The V gene's germline CDR1 is ENHRY and CDR2 SYGVKD. With V trimmed by 1 base and J by 5 bases, 7 bases remained unmatched. The CDR3 loop spans 15 amino acids. The CDR3 spells CAISEFGTVQETQYF. In nucleotides, the CDR3 is TGTGCCATCAGTGAGTTTGGGACAGTCCAGGAGACCCAGTACTTC.

Turning to this clonotype: The conserved closing phenylalanine or tryptophan is absent in this CDR3, likely reflecting a read error. The DNA is left out, because the CDR3 cannot be placed on it with certainty; the CDR3 is given as TCRdb lists it. The V call is TRBV5-1, the J call TRBJ2-5. The V gene's germline CDR1 is SGHRS and CDR2 YFSETQ. The CDR3 extends over 14 residues, inclusive of both ends. Here the CDR3 reads CASSLGRYGYTFGS.

Many counts were recorded for this clonotype. The chain joins TRBV5-8 to TRBJ1-6; no clear D gene. CDR1 SGHTS and CDR2 YDEGEE come from the germline V gene. V lost 1 base and J 9 bases, leaving 20 bases between the germline ends. This CDR3 has 17 residues. As DNA, the CDR3 is TGTGCCAGCAGCTTGACGAAATACGGGGATGGCGGTTCACCCCTCCACTTT. The encoded protein is CASSLTKYGDGGSPLHF.

As to this clonotype: A much more abundant neighbour one base away suggests this may be a read error. This chain connects TRBV6-2 or TRBV6-3 to TRBJ2-7; the match to TRBD1 covers 10 bases. V was pared by 4 bases and J by 3 bases, with 9 bases of the junction left unmatched. The CDR3 consists of 16 residues. Looked up from germline, CDR1 is MNHEY and CDR2 is SVGEGT. The CDR3, as DNA: TGTGCCAGCAGTTGCTCGAGGGACAGGGGACTCTACGAGCAGTACTTC. Amino acids: CASSCSRDRGLYEQYF.

The chain has TRBV15 and TRBJ2-7; D possibly corresponds to TRBD2 (6 bases). The CDR3 length is 14 residues. V was clipped by 5 bases and J by 3 bases, with 14 bases between them. Germline CDR1 is LNHNV and CDR2 is YYDKDF (reference sequence). The CDR3 nucleotides are TGTGCCACCAGCCCCGTGCGGCGGGACTACGAGCAGTACTTC. It codes for CATSPVRRDYEQYF.

The chain has TRBV27 and TRBJ2-3; TRBD2 matches at 7 bases. CDR1 and CDR2 (germline): MNHEY, SMNVEV (reference sequence). The CDR3 is made up of 14 amino acids. The V segment lost 10 bases and the J segment 6 bases; nucleotides outside the gene matches: 13. Here the CDR3 reads CATRGTEFGDTQYF. Written as DNA, the CDR3 is TGTGCCACGCGGGGGACGGAGTTTGGGGATACGCAGTATTTT.

This clonotype was counted ten times or more. The rearrangement uses TRBV7-8 and TRBJ2-2, with a weak D call TRBD1 (5 bases). The CDR3 is made up of 14 amino acids. Germline-derived CDR1 and CDR2 are SGHVS and FQNEAQ. V lost 5 bases to trimming and J lost 1 base, with 8 bases between them. This CDR3 is CASSTGQNTGELFF. In DNA form, the CDR3 reads TGTGCCAGCAGCACCGGACAGAACACCGGGGAGCTGTTTTTT.

The V gene is TRBV29-1, the J gene TRBJ2-7, with 13 bases that match TRBD2. This CDR3 has 13 residues. Germline trimming cut 6 bases from V and 4 bases from J; bases unmatched to any gene: 3. CDR1 is SQVTM, CDR2 ANQGSEA, per germline. For the CDR3, the DNA is TGCAGCGTAGGACTAGCGGGGGTTTACGAGCAGTACTTC. The encoded protein is CSVGLAGVYEQYF.

The CDR3 sequence is CASSLWASGRNTGELFF. The CDR3 DNA reads TGTGCCAGCAGTTTATGGGCTAGCGGCAGGAACACCGGGGAGCTGTTTTTT. V is TRBV7-9 and J is TRBJ2-2, with TRBD2 identical over 7 bases. The CDR3 totals 17 residues. From germline, CDR1 is SEHNR and CDR2 FQNEAQ (reference sequence). V lost 6 bases and J lost 1; bases outside the gene matches: 11.

V gene TRBV29-1 combines with J gene TRBJ2-7; 11 bases align to TRBD1. CDR1 is SQVTM and CDR2 is ANQGSEA in the germline V gene. V lost 8 bases and J lost 5; bases outside the gene matches: 5. The CDR3 contains 12 residues. Here the CDR3 DNA reads TGCAGCCCGGGACAGGGGGTCCACGAGCAGTACTTC. Protein product: CSPGQGVHEQYF.

The gene calls are TRBV7-2 and TRBJ2-5, with D uncertain. The V gene's germline CDR1 is SGHTA and CDR2 FQGNSA. There are 13 residues in the CDR3. Trimming removed 2 bases at V and 9 bases at J, with 13 bases between. The CDR3 is CASSLSVNQPQYF. The CDR3 coding sequence is TGTGCCAGCAGCTTATCCGTAAATCAGCCCCAGTACTTC.

This clonotype was seen at least ten times. This clone may be a read error of a much larger clone one base away. This chain uses TRBV6-2 or TRBV6-3 with TRBJ2-5, with D perhaps matching TRBD1 (6 bases). Germline CDR1 and CDR2: MNHEY and SVGEGT. CDR3 length equals 13 residues. Trimming took off 2 bases at V and 2 bases at J, with 6 bases between the two ends. DNA for the CDR3: TGTGCCAGCAGTTACAGGGGGCAAGAGACCCAGTACTTC. It translates to CASSYRGQETQYF.

CDR3 sequence: CSARGNTEAFF. Written as DNA, the CDR3 is TGCAGTGCTAGAGGGAACACTGAAGCTTTCTTT. The rearrangement links TRBV20-1 to TRBJ1-1; D is unresolved. The CDR3 consists of 11 residues. The ends were cut back, 1 base at V and 1 base at J, with 1 base in the middle. CDR1 and CDR2 (germline): DFQATT, SNEGSKA (reference sequence).

This clonotype was counted ten times or more. V usage is TRBV4-3 and J usage is TRBJ1-2, with D perhaps matching TRBD1 (6 bases). Looked up from germline, CDR1 is LGHNA and CDR2 is YSLEER. The CDR3 totals 16 residues. Deletions cut 0 bases from V and 8 bases from J, with 19 bases between. The CDR3, as DNA: TGCGCCAGCAGCCAAGATCGAGGGGGACCCCCGGAGGGCTACACCTTC. Translation: CASSQDRGGPPEGYTF.

This clonotype was seen more than once but under ten times. This sequence joins TRBV5-1 and TRBJ2-2; 9 bases match TRBD1. V gave up 4 bases and J gave up 1 base; unmatched junction bases: 11. Germline V gives CDR1 SGHRS, CDR2 YFSETQ. The CDR3 contains 18 residues. In DNA form, the CDR3 reads TGCGCCAGCAGCCAAAAACCCGGGACAGGGAGGAACACCGGGGAGCTGTTTTTT. It is translated as CASSQKPGTGRNTGELFF.

The rearrangement links TRBV19 to TRBJ2-6, with D unclear. This CDR3 comprises 14 residues. Germline lookup yields CDR1 LNHDA and CDR2 SQIVND (reference sequence). Between the trimmed V and J ends, which lost 7 bases and 2 bases, there was a span of 9 bases. CDR3 in amino acids: CASTMGPGANVLTF. As DNA, the CDR3 is TGTGCCAGTACCATGGGTCCTGGGGCCAACGTCCTGACTTTC. Variable domain in full (rest from reference TRBV19 and TRBJ2-6): DGGITQSPKYLFRKEGQNVTLSCEQNLNHDAMYWYRQDPGQGLRLIYYSQIVNDFQKGDIAEGYSVSREKKESFPLTVTSAQKNPTAFYLCASTMGPGANVLTFGAGSRLTVL.